This T cell receptor beta chain was profiled in a study of blood T cell repertoires in COVID-19. CDR3 size: 14 residues. The J segment lost 4 bases and the V segment lost 2 bases, leaving 2 bases of the junction unmatched. The germline CDR1 and CDR2 sequences are WSHSY and SAAADI. This table comes from immunoSEQ multiplex PCR, and its TCRdb copy is limited to in-frame clones, with some not included. The sample shows about 130,000 clones, more than 70% of them seen only once. The clonotype originates from a man aged 55 to 70 with acute or convalescent COVID-19. The sample consisted of peripheral blood. This chain links TRBV10-2 with TRBJ2-1; TRBD2 matches at 7 bases. This CDR3 reads CASSERGVYNEQFF. The CDR3 region has the DNA TGCGCCAGCAGTGAGCGGGGGGTATACAATGAGCAGTTCTTC.